This is a list of T cell receptor beta chains from one sample in a study of monozygotic twins with inflammatory bowel disease. TCRdb re-called the 5' RACE reads and gives one entry per CDR3 protein, without DNA. The ten most abundant clones cover 1.5% to 2% of a sample with around 100,000 distinct CDR3 sequences. What was sequenced was blood. These receptors were collected from a human donor with ulcerative colitis or Crohn's disease, or a healthy co-twin of an affected twin (not recorded which). Both conserved end residues are part of each CDR3.

>TRBJ2-2|TRBV4-3
CASSQDPGEDLTGELFF
>TRBJ1-1|TRBV12-3/TRBV12-4
CASSLRGGQNTEAFF
>TRBJ1-5|TRBV12-3/TRBV12-4
CASSSENQPQHF
>TRBJ2-7|TRBV9
CASSVAGTVPSEQYF
>TRBJ1-2|TRBV30
CARNRGLENGYTF
>TRBJ2-3|TRBV7-3
CASRQIGTETQYF
>TRBJ1-2|TRBV13
CASSLVSLQGEYGYTF
>TRBJ2-3|TRBV20-1
CSACRQEAGTDAQYF
>TRBJ2-5|TRBV28
CASRLRLLAGGETQYF
>TRBJ2-3|TRBV5-1
CASRPTSGHTDTQYF
>TRBJ1-5|TRBV12-3/TRBV12-4
CASSLGYGVSQPQHF
>TRBJ1-6|TRBV12-3/TRBV12-4
CASSFRTGVYNSPLHF
>TRBJ1-1|TRBV5-1
CASSLEPGGNTEAFF
>TRBJ1-5|TRBV7-8
CASSLGALTSNQPQHF
>TRBJ2-3|TRBV3-1
CASSASVGTDTQYF
>TRBJ2-1|TRBV20-1
CSAARGGSTDLNHYNEQFF
>TRBJ1-6|TRBV28
CASSTRDSLFSPLHF
>TRBJ2-2|TRBV20-1
CSAPGTGWGGELFF
>TRBJ2-1|TRBV5-4
CASSLSGSRYNEQFF
>TRBJ2-7|TRBV27
CASSLNGRGEQYF
>TRBJ1-6|TRBV20-1
CSARVGLPDSPLHF
>TRBJ1-4|TRBV9
CASQRGGGLTNEKLFF
>TRBJ2-7|TRBV7-2
CASSTDRGGEQYF
>TRBJ2-5|TRBV21-1
CASSAVGGRETQYF
>TRBJ1-5|TRBV12-3/TRBV12-4
CASRQIGDQPQHF
>TRBJ2-2|TRBV7-8
CASSLGFLSNTGELFF
>TRBJ2-1|TRBV12-3/TRBV12-4
CASSFVKTGENEQFF
>TRBJ2-3|TRBV5-1
CASSLALAASSTDTQYF
>TRBJ1-1|TRBV20-1
CSASLNTEAFF
>TRBJ2-1|TRBV7-2
CASSNAGGRANNGSYNEQFF
>TRBJ1-1|TRBV6-5
CASRGVGSEAFF
>TRBJ1-6|TRBV5-1
CASTEGQGLYSPLHF
>TRBJ2-3|TRBV12-3/TRBV12-4
CASRRVGGQVVSAQYF
>TRBJ2-7|TRBV5-1
CTSSRQGYEQYF
>TRBJ1-4|TRBV20-1
CSASRLATTNEKLFF
>TRBJ2-1|TRBV12-3/TRBV12-4
CASRVTSGNEQFF
>TRBJ2-7|TRBV7-2
CASSPTRGVGEQYF
>TRBJ2-1|TRBV12-3/TRBV12-4
CASSPESGGFNEQFF
>TRBJ2-1|TRBV5-1
CASSLEGQYGEQFF
>TRBJ1-4|TRBV28
CASSPWREKLFF
>TRBJ1-5|TRBV20-1
CSARQASNQPQHF
>TRBJ2-1|TRBV29-1
CSVDGLGYNEQFF
>TRBJ2-1|TRBV6-5
CVASSATGEQFF
>TRBJ1-1|TRBV27
CASSLGGLNTEAFF
>TRBJ2-1|TRBV12-3/TRBV12-4
CASSLYPRPAPNGEQFF
>TRBJ2-2|TRBV6-5
CASSYSLAGGPTGELFF
>TRBJ2-5|TRBV20-1
CSAPTGLVETQYF
>TRBJ2-5|TRBV5-1
CASSPGQYQETQYF
>TRBJ2-2|TRBV5-1
CASSWGGPTGELFF
>TRBJ2-7|TRBV7-2
CASSSITGAYEQYF
>TRBJ2-4|TRBV18
CASSPEYEGIQYF
>TRBJ2-3|TRBV29-1
CSVDTGTSDYTQYF
>TRBJ2-5|TRBV7-2
CASSPRLSETQYF
>TRBJ2-2|TRBV24-1
CATSDSDRGNAGELFF
>TRBJ2-7|TRBV20-1
CSASHGTARYEQYF
>TRBJ2-7|TRBV20-1
CIARVAGVNEQYF
>TRBJ2-7|TRBV20-1
CSARDRVEAPRGSEQYF
>TRBJ2-4|TRBV12-3/TRBV12-4
CASSLQGAKNIQYF
>TRBJ2-1|TRBV29-1
CSVVMAGAYNEQFF